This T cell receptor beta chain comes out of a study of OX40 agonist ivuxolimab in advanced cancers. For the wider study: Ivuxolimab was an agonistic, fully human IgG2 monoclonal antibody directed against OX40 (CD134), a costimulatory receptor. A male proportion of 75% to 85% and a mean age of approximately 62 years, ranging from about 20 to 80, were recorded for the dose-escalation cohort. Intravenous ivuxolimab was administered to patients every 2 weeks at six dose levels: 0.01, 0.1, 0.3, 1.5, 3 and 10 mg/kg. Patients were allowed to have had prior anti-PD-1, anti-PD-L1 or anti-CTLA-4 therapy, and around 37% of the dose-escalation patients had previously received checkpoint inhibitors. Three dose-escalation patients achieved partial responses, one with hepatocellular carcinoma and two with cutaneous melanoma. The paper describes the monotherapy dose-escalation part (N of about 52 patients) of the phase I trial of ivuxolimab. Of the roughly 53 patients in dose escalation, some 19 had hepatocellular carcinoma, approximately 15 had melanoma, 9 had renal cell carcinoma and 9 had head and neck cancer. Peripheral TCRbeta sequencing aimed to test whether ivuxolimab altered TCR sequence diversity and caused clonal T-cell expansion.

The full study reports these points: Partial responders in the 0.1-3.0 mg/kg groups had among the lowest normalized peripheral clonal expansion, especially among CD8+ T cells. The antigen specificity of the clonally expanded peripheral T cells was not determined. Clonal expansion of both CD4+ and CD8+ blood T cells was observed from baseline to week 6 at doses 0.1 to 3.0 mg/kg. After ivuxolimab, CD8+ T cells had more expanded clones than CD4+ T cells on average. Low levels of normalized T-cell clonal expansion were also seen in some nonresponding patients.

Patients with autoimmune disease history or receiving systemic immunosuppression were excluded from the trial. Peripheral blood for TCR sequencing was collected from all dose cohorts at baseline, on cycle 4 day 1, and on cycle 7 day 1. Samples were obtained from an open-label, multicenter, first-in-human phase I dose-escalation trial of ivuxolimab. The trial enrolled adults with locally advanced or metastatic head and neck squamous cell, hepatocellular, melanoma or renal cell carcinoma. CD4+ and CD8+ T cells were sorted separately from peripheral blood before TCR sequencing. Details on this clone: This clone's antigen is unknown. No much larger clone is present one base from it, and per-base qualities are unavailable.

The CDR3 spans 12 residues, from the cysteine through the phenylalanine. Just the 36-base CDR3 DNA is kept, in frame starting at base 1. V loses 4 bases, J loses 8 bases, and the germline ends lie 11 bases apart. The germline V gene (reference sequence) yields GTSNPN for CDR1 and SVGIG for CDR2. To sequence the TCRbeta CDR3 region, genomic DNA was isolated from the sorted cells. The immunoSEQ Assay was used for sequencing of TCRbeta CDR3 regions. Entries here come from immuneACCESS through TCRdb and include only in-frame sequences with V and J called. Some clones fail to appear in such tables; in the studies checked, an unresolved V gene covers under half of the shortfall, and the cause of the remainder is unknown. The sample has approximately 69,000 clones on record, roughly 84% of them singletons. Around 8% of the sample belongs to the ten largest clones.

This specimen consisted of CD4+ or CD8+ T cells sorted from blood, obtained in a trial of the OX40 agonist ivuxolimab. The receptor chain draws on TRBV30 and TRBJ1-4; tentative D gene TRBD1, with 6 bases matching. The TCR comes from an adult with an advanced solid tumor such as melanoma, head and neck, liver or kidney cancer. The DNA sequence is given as TGTGCCTGGAAGGGGGAGGGGGAAAAACTGTTTTTT. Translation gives CAWKGEGEKLFF.